This T cell receptor (beta chain) originates from a study of T-cell reconstitution after alpha-beta-depleted transplantation in children (dated by TCRdb to 2016 to 2017). Some background on the complete study: T-cell immune reconstitution after TCRalphabeta/CD19-depleted allogeneic hematopoietic cell transplantation in children was quantitatively tracked in the study by means of TCR repertoire profiling. General study outcomes and caveats: The high TCRbeta diversity at day 60 in some patients was ascribed to recipient T cells and intrathymic progenitors that had survived conditioning. The apparently early recovery of alphabetaT-cell counts about two months after transplant reportedly depended on only several hundred rapidly expanded clones that came from non-depleted graft cells. The frequencies of hyperexpanded clones fell over the following months, and after one year, T-cell counts and TCRbeta diversity were mostly attributed to newly produced T cells.

What the treatment or condition label conveys for this sample: allogeneic hematopoietic cell transplantation with graft depleted of TCRalphabeta T cells and CD19 B cells. The children who served as transplant recipients had been given grafts of TCRalphabeta/CD19-depleted allogeneic hematopoietic cells. Sequences DFQATT (CDR1) and SNEGSKA (CDR2) are obtained from the germline V gene (reference sequence). Trimming leaves V shorter by 5 bases and J shorter by 9 bases, with the junction holding 6 bases beyond the gene matches. From the cysteine up to the phenylalanine, the CDR3 has a length of 13 residues. The sequence is cut down to CDR3 DNA, 39 bases in frame from base 1. Libraries were constructed by PCR. Instrument used: Illumina HiSeq 2500. To normalize quantification of the TCRbeta repertoire, the TCR libraries were built with molecular barcoding that relied on unique molecular identifiers. TCRdb reran the public reads through fastp at Q25 and MiXCR, keeping productive beta chains. Each record represents a unique CDR3 protein, reported with the most common genes and DNA among its rows. In this sample the table shows about 290,000 distinct CDR3 sequences, roughly 9.1% of which occur a single time. Less than 8% of the sample belongs to the ten largest clones.

Points on this clonotype: The antigen it binds to is not known. The record has no base qualities; no much larger clone is one base away.

This material consisted of PBMCs, taken before TCRalphabeta/CD19-depleted stem cell transplant. The V and J segments used are TRBV20-1 and TRBJ2-4; the central 11 bases match TRBD2. This clonotype originated in a boy under three years old with acute myeloid leukemia, due to receive a stem cell transplant. The CDR3 reads CSASSGGNFIQYF. The DNA reads as follows: TGCAGTGCTTCTAGCGGGGGGAATTTCATTCAGTACTTC.